This entry concerns a single TCR beta chain. Source study methods: How many nucleated cells were present was estimated from reference gene primer amplification. Assay: immunoSEQ multiplex PCR; the TCRdb copy retains only in-frame clones and omits some. V, J and clone size are taken as reported in that table, and D and trimming were inferred from the DNA itself. The sample has more than 250,000 clones, 85% to 90% seen once. The entry originates in a study of blood T cell repertoires in COVID-19. Overall study: The samples span acute and convalescent COVID-19 from the United States, Italy and Spain. T cells, B-cell-depleted T cells, or PBMCs supplied cDNA or gDNA.

Seattle cases were enrolled at active infection and followed longitudinally. The TCR comes from a woman between 50 and 59 years old with COVID-19, enrolled during active disease. Sequenced input: peripheral blood.

DNA for the CDR3: TGCGCCAGCAGCTTGGGTTCTTATGCGGGCTACACCTTC. Translation gives CASSLGSYAGYTF. The chain uses TRBV5-1 and TRBJ1-2, with D hard to call. V was pared by 0 bases and J by 8 bases, with 11 bases between. Per germline, CDR1 SGHRS and CDR2 YFSETQ. The CDR3 runs to 13 residues. Complete variable domain (other parts from reference TRBV5-1 and TRBJ1-2): KAGVTQTPRYLIKTRGQQVTLSCSPISGHRSVSWYQQTPGQGLQFLFEYFSETQRNKGNFPGRFSGRQFSNSRSEMNVSTLELGDSALYLCASSLGSYAGYTFGSGTRLTVV.